These 17 T cell receptor beta chains were all obtained from the same sample, sequenced in a study of radiation and T cells in renal cell carcinoma. The treatment is: 15 Gy SBRT to primary tumor, nephrectomy 4 weeks later. Assay: immunoSEQ multiplex PCR; the TCRdb copy retains only in-frame clones and omits some. Of some 9,700 clones in the sample, around 53% were seen once. Here the sequenced sample was tumor tissue, taken from a patient whose treatment included radiotherapy and nephrectomy. These receptors all stem from a man in his 60s with renal cell carcinoma.

A single count supports this clone. The chain has TRBV7-2 and TRBJ1-2; D ambiguous. CDR1 and CDR2 from the germline V gene are SGHTA and FQGNSA. This CDR3 is built from 14 residues. V lost 1 base to trimming and J lost 4 bases, with 10 bases between them. In nucleotides, the CDR3 is TGTGCCAGCAGCTTAGAAGCCGTAATCTATGGCTACACCTTC. Translated, it gives CASSLEAVIYGYTF.

J is TRBJ2-1 and V is TRBV28; D perhaps matches TRBD2 (5 bases). CDR3 size: 16 residues. The germline V gene has CDR1 MDHEN and CDR2 SYDVKM. V lost 6 bases and J 4 bases, leaving 19 bases between the germline ends. The CDR3 loop reads CASSTQSAAGYNEQFF. Written as DNA, the CDR3 is TGTGCCAGCAGCACCCAATCAGCGGCAGGATACAATGAGCAGTTCTTC.

This sequence joins TRBV2 and TRBJ1-2; D uncertain. V gave up 7 bases and J gave up 7 bases, with 16 bases separating them. The CDR3 is 13 amino acids. The germline V gene encodes CDR1 SNHLY and CDR2 FYNNEI. The CDR3 DNA is TGTGCCAGCACCCTCGGGAATCCGGGTGGCTACACCTTC. It translates to CASTLGNPGGYTF.

V is TRBV25-1 and J is TRBJ1-1; weak D call: TRBD1 (5 bases). The germline gives CDR1 MGHDK, CDR2 SYGVNS. V was cut by 4 bases and J by 4 bases, with 13 bases left in between. The CDR3 length is 14 residues. The DNA for the CDR3 is TGTGCCAGCAGTGTAGGCGGGGGACGCACTGAAGCTTTCTTT. Amino acid sequence: CASSVGGGRTEAFF.

V is TRBV27 and J is TRBJ1-1, with D possibly TRBD1 on 5 matching bases. Germline CDR1 is MNHEY and CDR2 is SMNVEV (reference sequence). V shed 7 bases and J shed 5 bases, with 20 bases lying between them. The CDR3 loop spans 15 amino acids. The CDR3 sequence is CASTFTSSGRTEAFF. CDR3 DNA: TGTGCCAGCACCTTCACCTCGTCGGGGCGAACTGAAGCTTTCTTT.

A single count supports this clone. The CDR3 nucleotides are TGTGCCAGCAAGAAGGGCAATAAGTTCACTGAAGCTTTCTTT. This encodes CASKKGNKFTEAFF. The genes are TRBV27 and TRBJ1-1; the D is unclear. Trimming took 7 bases from V and 4 from J, leaving 16 bases between them. This CDR3 has 14 amino acids. The germline CDR1 and CDR2 sequences are MNHEY and SMNVEV (reference sequence).

The CDR3 nucleotides read TGTGCCAGCAGCCTGCCGTTGGGAACTAACTATGGCTACACCTTC. It encodes CASSLPLGTNYGYTF. V is TRBV5-4 and J is TRBJ1-2; D is unclear. Deletions cut 4 bases from V and 0 bases from J, with 13 bases between. The CDR3 length is 15 residues. CDR1 SGHNT and CDR2 YYREEE come from the germline V gene (reference sequence).

The rearrangement links TRBV28 to TRBJ2-7; D not certain. CDR1 is MDHEN and CDR2 is SYDVKM in the germline V gene. The CDR3 has 14 amino acids. Deletions cut 3 bases from V and 2 bases from J, with 11 bases between. CDR3 bases: TGTGCCAGCAGTTTCCGGCCCGCAGCCTACGAGCAGTACTTC. This sequence encodes CASSFRPAAYEQYF.

This clone was seen a handful of times. The chain links TRBV5-1 to TRBJ2-7, with 7 bases identical to TRBD2. The CDR3 contains 15 residues. The germline V gene encodes CDR1 SGHRS and CDR2 YFSETQ. V lost 2 bases to trimming and J lost 3 bases; unmatched junction nucleotides: 8. The CDR3 DNA sequence: TGCGCCAGCAGCTTCGAGAATGGCGGGAGCTACGAGCAGTACTTC. This translates into CASSFENGGSYEQYF.

The gene calls are TRBV19 and TRBJ1-5, with a tentative D call TRBD1 (5 bases). This CDR3 spans 15 amino acids. V gave up 3 bases and J gave up 1 base, with 10 bases separating them. Germline V gene sequence: CDR1 LNHDA, CDR2 SQIVND (reference sequence). CDR3 residues: CASSIIGDSNQPQHF. DNA of the CDR3: TGTGCCAGTAGTATTATAGGGGACAGCAATCAGCCCCAGCATTTT.

The V and J genes are TRBV29-1 and TRBJ2-1; 12 positions agree with TRBD2. J was trimmed by 9 bases and V by 6 bases; bases with no gene match: 12. CDR3 length: 15 amino acids. The germline V gene encodes CDR1 SQVTM and CDR2 ANQGSEA. This chain's CDR3 is CSVSPRLAGVGEQFF. The DNA of the CDR3 is TGCAGCGTCTCTCCCCGACTAGCGGGAGTCGGTGAGCAGTTCTTC.

The chain uses TRBV11-2 and TRBJ2-7, with TRBD2 identical over 9 bases. This CDR3 region has 14 residues. CDR1 and CDR2 from the germline V gene are SGHAT and FQNNGV. V shed 0 bases and J 7 bases; nucleotides not matched to a gene: 4. The CDR3 reads CASSLELREGEQYF. The CDR3 DNA reads TGTGCCAGCAGCTTAGAGCTGCGGGAGGGGGAGCAGTACTTC. Full variable domain (rest looked up from reference TRBV11-2 and TRBJ2-7): EAGVAQSPRYKIIEKRQSVAFWCNPISGHATLYWYQQILGQGPKLLIQFQNNGVVDDSQLPKDRFSAERLKGVDSTLKIQPAKLEDSAVYLCASSLELREGEQYFGPGTRLTVT.

The chain employs TRBV19 and TRBJ2-4; 9 bases are a match to TRBD2. CDR3 length: 16 amino acids. Germline lookup yields CDR1 LNHDA and CDR2 SQIVND (reference sequence). J was trimmed by 4 bases and V by 6 bases; bases with no gene match: 10. The CDR3 is CASSIPGLAGKNIQYF. The CDR3 DNA follows: TGTGCCAGTAGCATACCGGGACTAGCCGGAAAAAACATTCAGTACTTC.

CDR3 nucleotide sequence: TGTGCCAGCAGCTTGGATGGGGTTGGGGGCTACACCTTC. It codes for CASSLDGVGGYTF. The chain couples TRBV5-4 to TRBJ1-2, with D uncertain. V gave up 0 bases and J gave up 8 bases, with 11 bases separating them. The length of the CDR3 is 13 residues. The V gene's germline CDR1 is SGHNT and CDR2 YYREEE (reference sequence).

The chain is built from TRBV9 and TRBJ1-3; D is unclear. The ends were cut back, 2 bases at V and 0 bases at J, with 12 bases in the middle. This CDR3 comprises 16 residues. CDR1 and CDR2 from the germline V gene are SGDLS and YYNGEE. The CDR3: CASSVTTGSSGNTIYF. The CDR3 nucleotides read TGTGCCAGCAGCGTGACGACTGGCAGCTCTGGAAACACCATATATTTT.

The chain has TRBV12-1 and TRBJ2-7; whether TRBD1, the table's D call, matches the DNA was not checked. TRBV12-1 is a listed pseudogene. The CDR3 covers 15 residues. The CDR3 region is CASSFPQGKSYEQYF. DNA for the CDR3: TGTGCCAGCAGCTTCCCCCAGGGGAAGTCCTACGAGCAGTACTTC.

V is TRBV19 and J is TRBJ2-1; 11 bases line up with TRBD2. V shed 3 bases and J 7 bases; nucleotides not matched to a gene: 8. Germline CDR1 LNHDA, CDR2 SQIVND (reference sequence). CDR3 size: 16 residues. CDR3 protein: CASSIPGLAVANEQFF. In DNA, the CDR3 is TGTGCCAGTAGTATCCCGGGACTAGCGGTTGCAAATGAGCAGTTCTTC.